The clone carrying this T cell receptor beta chain was counted a few times. Its antigen is not identified. The entry originates in a study of beta chain features in type 1 diabetes. Study-wide findings and caveats: Type 1 diabetes patients had TCRB CDR3s that were shorter (moderately but significantly so) in all four CD4+ subsets.

Expressed TCRB transcripts were sequenced because the isolated RNA had all been reverse transcribed beforehand. TCRdb's table, derived via immunoSEQ multiplex PCR, lists solely in-frame clones and lacks some. The sample consists of a few hundred thousand clones, 15% of them appearing once. The clonotype comes from a man between 18 and 35 years old with type 1 diabetes. The sequenced sample consisted of naive CD4+ T cells from blood.

DNA of the CDR3: TGTGCCAGCAGCCAAGGGGACCGAGGGGGGCCCCAGCATTTT. Protein product: CASSQGDRGGPQHF. The chain recombines TRBV14 with TRBJ1-5, with TRBD1 as a possible D gene (6 bases). V was trimmed by 1 base and J by 9 bases, leaving 13 bases between them. CDR1 is SGHDN and CDR2 is FVKESK in the germline V gene. There are 14 residues in the CDR3.